This T cell receptor (beta chain) was retrieved from a study of post-analysis software for immune sequencing data. The wider study: The courses of disease that were included comprised relapsing-remitting, secondary progressive and progressive-relapsing multiple sclerosis.

Included in the TCR beta cDNA libraries were unique molecular identifiers. Using its own MiXCR run on the PCR reads, TCRdb lists one record per CDR3 protein. The data show around 710,000 distinct CDR3 sequences, under 60% seen once. For this clonotype: Its target is not known.

Study-wide points: Patients had higher frequencies than controls of roughly 5 TRBV segments, including TRBV5-6, TRBV5-1 and TRBV20-1.

CDR3 length: 17 amino acids. CDR1 LNHNV and CDR2 YYDKDF come from the germline V gene (reference sequence). Trimming took 1 base from V and 5 from J; bases not matched to a gene: 9. Material: blood. The sequence came from a girl aged 5-17 years with multiple sclerosis. The chain uses TRBV15 and TRBJ1-1; 11 bases agree with TRBD1. CDR3 in DNA: TGTGCCACCAGCAGAGCCAAAGGACAGGGGGCATGGACTGAAGCTTTCTTT. This gives the protein CATSRAKGQGAWTEAFF.